These T cell receptor beta chains were read from a single sample in a study of T cell responses to AZD1222 COVID-19 vaccine. The data were produced by immunoSEQ multiplex PCR, yet TCRdb's version contains in-frame clones alone and is incomplete. The repertoire has more than 80,000 clones, over 75% of them found once; the top ten carry about an eighth. The sample in question was peripheral blood, obtained 28 days after the second AZD1222 dose. The receptors were gathered from an adult who received the AZD1222 COVID-19 vaccine. The CDR3 runs from the conserved cysteine through the conserved F or W. Each record gives: V gene, D gene, J gene, clone size, CDR3 DNA, CDR3 protein. A D gene is named only where the DNA matches it firmly. The size entry is marked missing in some rows and otherwise reads once, few, many or a size class.

V gene: TRBV6-5; D gene: .; J gene: TRBJ1-6; clone size: .; CDR3 DNA: TGTGCCAGCACCGACAAGTATAATTCACCCCTCCACTTT; CDR3 protein: CASTDKYNSPLHF
V gene: TRBV29-1; D gene: TRBD2; J gene: TRBJ2-7; clone size: .; CDR3 DNA: TGCAGCGCCCGGACTAGCGGGAGGGACGAGCAGTACTTC; CDR3 protein: CSARTSGRDEQYF
V gene: TRBV6-5; D gene: .; J gene: TRBJ2-6; clone size: .; CDR3 DNA: TGTGCCAGCCACTACTCTGGGGCCAACGTCCTGACTTTC; CDR3 protein: CASHYSGANVLTF
V gene: TRBV30; D gene: .; J gene: TRBJ2-1; clone size: .; CDR3 DNA: TGTGCCTGGAGTAGTTTTTGGAGCTCCTACAATGAGCAGTTCTTC; CDR3 protein: CAWSSFWSSYNEQFF
V gene: TRBV18; D gene: .; J gene: TRBJ1-5; clone size: many; CDR3 DNA: TGTGCCAGCTCACCGGGAACCCAAAATCAGCCCCAGCATTTT; CDR3 protein: CASSPGTQNQPQHF
V gene: TRBV5-4; D gene: .; J gene: TRBJ1-2; clone size: once; CDR3 DNA: TGTGCCAGCAGCTTGGACAGAAACTATGGCTACACCTTC; CDR3 protein: CASSLDRNYGYTF
V gene: TRBV7-8; D gene: .; J gene: TRBJ2-5; clone size: .; CDR3 DNA: TGTGCCAGCAGCGTGGGGGCCCCTTTGGGACAAGAGACCCAGTACTTC; CDR3 protein: CASSVGAPLGQETQYF
V gene: TRBV7-2; D gene: TRBD1; J gene: TRBJ2-3; clone size: .; CDR3 DNA: TGTGCCAGCAGCTTAGGTGGCCCGGGACAGCGCACAGATACGCAGTATTTT; CDR3 protein: CASSLGGPGQRTDTQYF
V gene: TRBV4-2; D gene: .; J gene: TRBJ1-4; clone size: .; CDR3 DNA: TGTGCCAGCAGCCAAGATATCGAGACGGGGGGGAACAATGAAAAACTGTTTTTT; CDR3 protein: CASSQDIETGGNNEKLFF
V gene: TRBV7-9; D gene: .; J gene: TRBJ2-7; clone size: .; CDR3 DNA: TGTGCCAGCAGCCATTCAGGGGCCGGCGAGCAGTACTTC; CDR3 protein: CASSHSGAGEQYF
V gene: TRBV6-2/TRBV6-3; D gene: .; J gene: TRBJ1-1; clone size: .; CDR3 DNA: TGTGCCAGCAGTTGGTCCAGGATAATTAATGAAGCTTTCTTT; CDR3 protein: CASSWSRIINEAFF
V gene: TRBV28; D gene: TRBD1; J gene: TRBJ2-5; clone size: .; CDR3 DNA: TGTGCCAGCGGCCCGACAGGGTGGCAAGAGACCCAGTACTTC; CDR3 protein: CASGPTGWQETQYF
V gene: TRBV7-8; D gene: TRBD1; J gene: TRBJ1-6; clone size: once; CDR3 DNA: TGTGCCAGCAGCTTAGCCAGGGGGGGATCACCCCTCCACTTT; CDR3 protein: CASSLARGGSPLHF
V gene: TRBV6-6; D gene: TRBD1; J gene: TRBJ1-3; clone size: .; CDR3 DNA: TGTGCCAGCGATCCAGGACAGGGGAATGGAAACACCATATATTTT; CDR3 protein: CASDPGQGNGNTIYF
V gene: TRBV2; D gene: .; J gene: TRBJ1-2; clone size: .; CDR3 DNA: TGTGCCAGCAGACTCGACAGCTATGGCTACACCTTC; CDR3 protein: CASRLDSYGYTF
V gene: TRBV11-3; D gene: .; J gene: TRBJ2-1; clone size: .; CDR3 DNA: TGTGCCAGCAGCTTAGATCAGCGCAATGAGCAGTTCTTC; CDR3 protein: CASSLDQRNEQFF
V gene: TRBV4-3; D gene: .; J gene: TRBJ1-2; clone size: .; CDR3 DNA: TGCGCCAGCAGCCAAGAATATCAGGAACCTAACTATGGCTACACCTTC; CDR3 protein: CASSQEYQEPNYGYTF
V gene: TRBV6-2/TRBV6-3; D gene: .; J gene: TRBJ2-7; clone size: once; CDR3 DNA: TGTGCCAGCAGTTTAAGGTCGGTAAGAGGCAGCGAGCAGTACTTC; CDR3 protein: CASSLRSVRGSEQYF
V gene: TRBV4-1; D gene: .; J gene: TRBJ1-1; clone size: .; CDR3 DNA: TGCGCCAGCAGCCAAGGGGTAAGAGGCCCGAACACTGAAGCTTTCTTT; CDR3 protein: CASSQGVRGPNTEAFF
V gene: TRBV19; D gene: .; J gene: TRBJ1-1; clone size: .; CDR3 DNA: TGTGCCAGTATGGCAGGGCGGGTCGGGGCTGAAGCTTTCTTT; CDR3 protein: CASMAGRVGAEAFF
V gene: TRBV5-4; D gene: .; J gene: TRBJ1-2; clone size: .; CDR3 DNA: TGTGCCAGCAGCTTGGAAGGGGACTATGGCTACACCTTC; CDR3 protein: CASSLEGDYGYTF
V gene: TRBV24-1; D gene: TRBD2; J gene: TRBJ2-1; clone size: .; CDR3 DNA: TGTGCCACCAGTGACGCCGAACCGGGACTAGCGGACAATGAGCAGTTCTTC; CDR3 protein: CATSDAEPGLADNEQFF
V gene: TRBV7-9; D gene: .; J gene: TRBJ1-2; clone size: .; CDR3 DNA: TGTGCCAGCAGCCCAGCAGAGACAAGCTATGGCTACACCTTC; CDR3 protein: CASSPAETSYGYTF
V gene: TRBV6-5; D gene: .; J gene: TRBJ2-3; clone size: .; CDR3 DNA: TGTGCCAGCAGCCACCGCCGAGATACGCAGTATTTT; CDR3 protein: CASSHRRDTQYF
V gene: TRBV24-1; D gene: .; J gene: TRBJ2-3; clone size: .; CDR3 DNA: TGTGCCACCAGTGATTTTGTTTCAGATACGCAGTATTTT; CDR3 protein: CATSDFVSDTQYF
V gene: TRBV12-3/TRBV12-4; D gene: .; J gene: TRBJ1-5; clone size: .; CDR3 DNA: TGTGCCAGCAGGGCAACAAATCAGCCCCAGCATTTT; CDR3 protein: CASRATNQPQHF
V gene: TRBV4-1; D gene: .; J gene: TRBJ2-2; clone size: .; CDR3 DNA: TGCGCCAGCAGCCCGAAGGCGCAGGGACTTGGCACCGGGGAGCTGTTTTTT; CDR3 protein: CASSPKAQGLGTGELFF
V gene: TRBV19; D gene: .; J gene: TRBJ1-4; clone size: .; CDR3 DNA: TGTGCCAGTAGAGCCCCGGGGGGAGATGAAAAACTGTTTTTT; CDR3 protein: CASRAPGGDEKLFF
V gene: TRBV19; D gene: .; J gene: TRBJ2-7; clone size: .; CDR3 DNA: TGTGCCAGTAGTATACGGGCCGGGGAAACCTACGAGCAGTACTTC; CDR3 protein: CASSIRAGETYEQYF
V gene: TRBV27; D gene: .; J gene: TRBJ2-2; clone size: .; CDR3 DNA: TGTGCCAGCAGTGCATCTAGAAACACCGGGGAGCTGTTTTTT; CDR3 protein: CASSASRNTGELFF
V gene: TRBV4-1; D gene: .; J gene: TRBJ1-1; clone size: .; CDR3 DNA: TGCGCCAGCAGCCAAGATCGTCAGGGTACCGCTGAAGCTTTCTTT; CDR3 protein: CASSQDRQGTAEAFF
V gene: TRBV6-5; D gene: .; J gene: TRBJ2-1; clone size: .; CDR3 DNA: TGTGCCAGCAACAGAGTCTACAATGAGCAGTTCTTC; CDR3 protein: CASNRVYNEQFF
V gene: TRBV12-5; D gene: .; J gene: TRBJ1-2; clone size: .; CDR3 DNA: TGTGCTAGTGGTAGACCGGGGGGCGATGGCTACACCTTC; CDR3 protein: CASGRPGGDGYTF
V gene: TRBV29-1; D gene: TRBD2; J gene: TRBJ2-5; clone size: .; CDR3 DNA: TGCAGCGTTGAGATCCGAGCGGGGGGTCGCCAAGAGACCCAGTACTTC; CDR3 protein: CSVEIRAGGRQETQYF
V gene: TRBV7-9; D gene: .; J gene: TRBJ2-7; clone size: .; CDR3 DNA: TGTGCCAGCAGCTTAGAAACAGTAACCTACGAGCAGTACTTC; CDR3 protein: CASSLETVTYEQYF
V gene: TRBV5-6; D gene: .; J gene: TRBJ2-3; clone size: .; CDR3 DNA: TGTGCCAGCAGAAGGGGTACCACAGATACGCAGTATTTT; CDR3 protein: CASRRGTTDTQYF
V gene: TRBV19; D gene: .; J gene: TRBJ1-5; clone size: .; CDR3 DNA: TGTGCCAGTAACCCTCTGGGGGGAGATAGCAATCAGCCCCAGCATTTT; CDR3 protein: CASNPLGGDSNQPQHF
V gene: TRBV19; D gene: .; J gene: TRBJ2-2; clone size: .; CDR3 DNA: TGTGCCAGTAGTATGGGTCAGTACACCGGGGAGCTGTTTTTT; CDR3 protein: CASSMGQYTGELFF
V gene: TRBV28; D gene: TRBD2; J gene: TRBJ2-2; clone size: .; CDR3 DNA: TGTGCCAGCAGTTTAGTTGGTAGCGGGGACGGAACCGGGGAGCTGTTTTTT; CDR3 protein: CASSLVGSGDGTGELFF
V gene: TRBV19; D gene: TRBD1; J gene: TRBJ2-5; clone size: .; CDR3 DNA: TGTGCCAGTACTCCCCGGGACAGGCAAGAGACCCAGTACTTC; CDR3 protein: CASTPRDRQETQYF